The present T cell receptor (beta chain) was sequenced within a study of T cell repertoires in cytomegalovirus infection. Study in general: Public TCR beta signatures indicated both CMV infection and matching HLA type.

MiXCR, applied by TCRdb to the reads, yields one record per CDR3 protein. The sample has fewer than 200,000 distinct CDR3 sequences, approximately 19% seen once. Study observations and caveats: The ex vivo response was dominated by HLA-C-restricted CMV-specific TCR beta clonotypes. Carriage of CMV together with the relevant HLA was identifiable through cumulative public TCR beta family frequency.

V was clipped by 8 bases and J by 0 bases, with 14 bases between them. This CDR3 has 14 residues. Germline-derived CDR1 and CDR2 are MDHEN and SYDVKM. A remark on this clonotype: Its antigen is not known.

Material: PBMCs. The source is a human donor in good health (CMV status not recorded). Some clones in this sample may be carry-over from other donors' samples. The chain links TRBV28 to TRBJ2-7; D ambiguous. CDR3 in amino acids: CASALEVDSYEQYF. The DNA of the CDR3 is TGTGCCAGCGCCCTTGAGGTGGACTCCTACGAGCAGTACTTC.